The clone carrying this T cell receptor beta chain qualifies as medium-sized. Antigen specificity is unknown. This specimen comes from a study of T cell responses to AZD1222 COVID-19 vaccine. This CDR3 is 16 amino acids long. V lost 5 bases to trimming and J lost 0 bases; unmatched junction nucleotides: 6. CDR1 and CDR2 from the germline V gene are SGHTA and FQGTGA. Using immunoSEQ multiplex PCR, the repertoire was profiled, and TCRdb retains in-frame clones only, with some absent. The table records about 97,000 clones, about 90% of them present only once. Overall study results and limits: Clonal diversity was possibly underestimated, and white British individuals and females predominated among donors. CD4 TCRs linked to vaccination spanned spike, dominating at 160-218 and 743-854.

The rearrangement uses TRBV7-3 and TRBJ2-3, with 9 bases lining up with TRBD1. The material was peripheral blood, obtained on day 0 of AZD1222 vaccination. This TCR derives from an adult in good health. The CDR3, as DNA: TGTGCCAGCAGCCGACAGGGGGACCCAAGCACAGATACGCAGTATTTT. This encodes CASSRQGDPSTDTQYF.